A selection of T cell receptor beta chains follows, all from one sample in a study of blood T cell repertoires in COVID-19. Measured with immunoSEQ multiplex PCR; TCRdb has only the in-frame clones, and not every one. The sample lists about 260,000 clones, more than 70% occurring once. Material: peripheral blood. These receptors all come from a woman in her forties or fifties with acute or convalescent COVID-19. CDR3s include the opening cysteine and the closing phenylalanine or tryptophan. D genes are given only for firm matches. Only some rows state a clone size, as once, few, many or a class for expanded clones.

>NA|TRBJ1-1|TRBV9|TRBD1
CASSIRTGAEAFF
TGTGCCAGCAGCATAAGAACAGGGGCTGAAGCTTTCTTT
>few|TRBJ1-6|TRBV14|NA
CASSPKIRQSSYNSPLHF
TGTGCCAGCAGCCCGAAGATCAGACAGAGCTCCTATAATTCACCCCTCCACTTT
>NA|TRBJ2-7|TRBV5-6|NA
CASSFQGAIISYEQYF
TGTGCCAGCAGCTTTCAGGGCGCTATTATCTCCTACGAGCAGTACTTC
>NA|TRBJ2-7|TRBV30|NA
CAWSGAAGEQYF
TGTGCCTGGAGTGGGGCAGCCGGCGAGCAGTACTTC
>NA|TRBJ1-1|TRBV18|TRBD1
CASSPYSDRDSEAFF
TGTGCCAGCTCACCCTATTCAGACAGGGACAGTGAAGCTTTCTTT
>NA|TRBJ2-7|TRBV19|TRBD2
CASSIKAGGPGEQYF
TGTGCCAGTAGTATCAAAGCGGGAGGGCCCGGCGAGCAGTACTTC
>NA|TRBJ2-1|TRBV7-6|NA
CASSLSPDSSYNEQFF
TGTGCCAGCAGCTTGAGTCCCGACAGTTCCTACAATGAGCAGTTCTTC
>NA|TRBJ2-4|TRBV28|NA
CASSSGRTEDKNIQYF
TGTGCCAGCAGTTCGGGGCGGACAGAGGACAAAAACATTCAGTACTTC
>NA|TRBJ1-3|TRBV7-2|NA
CASSLYVGGSRHGNTIYF
TGTGCCAGCAGCTTATACGTCGGGGGTTCCCGACATGGAAACACCATATATTTT
>NA|TRBJ2-1|TRBV9|TRBD2
CASSTAGTSGSGEQFF
TGTGCCAGCAGCACTGCCGGGACTAGCGGGAGTGGTGAGCAGTTCTTC
>NA|TRBJ1-1|TRBV18|NA
CASSAGAPRNTEAFF
TGTGCCAGCTCAGCAGGGGCCCCCAGGAACACTGAAGCTTTCTTT
>NA|TRBJ2-7|TRBV5-5|TRBD2
CASSLGTSGIYEQYF
TGTGCCAGCAGCTTGGGGACTAGCGGGATTTACGAGCAGTACTTC
>once|TRBJ1-1|TRBV12-5|NA
CASGSLDTGSTEAFF
TGTGCTAGTGGTTCCCTCGACACGGGGAGCACTGAAGCTTTCTTT
>NA|TRBJ2-3|TRBV10-1|NA
CASSEYQGRGTDTQYF
TGCGCCAGCAGTGAGTATCAGGGTAGAGGCACAGATACGCAGTATTTT
>few|TRBJ1-2|TRBV10-1|NA
CASYQEVHGYTF
TGCGCCAGCTATCAGGAAGTGCATGGCTACACCTTC
>once|TRBJ2-7|TRBV6-5|TRBD1
CASSFGQGAEQYF
TGTGCCAGCAGTTTTGGACAGGGCGCCGAGCAGTACTTC
>NA|TRBJ1-2|TRBV6-2/TRBV6-3|TRBD1
CASSWISFFRGRHGYTF
TGTGCCAGCAGTTGGATCTCTTTCTTCAGGGGGCGTCATGGCTACACCTTC
>NA|TRBJ2-5|TRBV3-1/TRBV3-2|TRBD2
CASSPAFGLAGEGTQYF
TGTGCCAGCAGCCCTGCCTTCGGACTAGCGGGAGAAGGGACCCAGTACTTC
>NA|TRBJ2-7|TRBV4-1|NA
CASRPIGTGEYEQYF
TGCGCCAGCAGGCCCATCGGAACGGGGGAATACGAGCAGTACTTC
>NA|TRBJ1-6|TRBV9|NA
CASSPGGEINSPLHF
TGTGCCAGCAGCCCCGGAGGGGAAATTAATTCACCCCTCCACTTT
>once|TRBJ2-1|TRBV5-8|NA
CASSVGTSSYNEQFF
TGTGCCAGCAGCGTAGGGACAAGCTCCTACAATGAGCAGTTCTTC
>NA|TRBJ2-5|TRBV28|TRBD1
CASSFLPGGAMETQYF
TGTGCCAGCAGTTTCCTGCCAGGGGGCGCGATGGAGACCCAGTACTTC
>NA|TRBJ1-3|TRBV7-6|NA
CASSSSLGNTIYF
TGTGCCAGCAGTTCCTCCCTTGGAAACACCATATATTTT
>NA|TRBJ1-1|TRBV30|TRBD1
CAWSSRTGVRTEAFF
TGTGCCTGGAGCTCAAGGACAGGGGTTAGGACTGAAGCTTTCTTT
>once|TRBJ1-4|TRBV4-1|NA
CASSGRTGATNEKLFF
TGCGCCAGCAGCGGGAGGACTGGAGCAACTAATGAAAAACTGTTTTTT